This TCR beta chain is drawn from a study of blood T cells in healthy people across ages. Study as a whole: For every two T cells, template switching captured about one barcoded beta molecule.

On this clonotype: A much larger clone lies one base from this, so it may be a read error.

Germline V gene data show CDR1 as DFQATT and CDR2 as SNEGSKA (reference sequence). Trimming took off 5 bases at V and 3 bases at J, with 17 bases between the two ends. The CDR3 totals 14 residues. With a J-beta primer mix and a sample-barcoded 5' primer, a second PCR ran about 7 to 11 cycles. Every sample gave at least 3 million paired-end reads containing CDR3. TCRdb re-analysed the 5' RACE reads in MiXCR, keeping a single row per CDR3 protein. In the table there are 1.6 million or so distinct CDR3 sequences, about 31% of which are singletons. The source material was blood. This chain links TRBV20-1 with TRBJ2-7; D might be TRBD2 (6 bases). The receptor was isolated from a woman in her 30s in good health. In DNA form, the CDR3 reads TGCAGTGCTGAGACTAGTCCCCGGAGCTACGAGCAGTACTTC. The encoded protein is CSAETSPRSYEQYF.